Sequencing of this T cell receptor (beta chain) was carried out in a study of post-analysis software for immune sequencing data. General study points: Patients used a few TRBV segments, including TRBV5-6, TRBV5-1 and TRBV20-1, more often than controls.

The CDR3 spans 16 residues. Deletions cut 3 bases from V and 3 bases from J, with 18 bases between. Germline CDR1 is SQVTM and CDR2 is ANQGSEA. As concerns this clonotype: Its antigen is not identified.

Prepared TCR beta cDNA libraries contained unique molecular identifiers. TCRdb re-analysed the PCR reads in MiXCR, keeping a single row per CDR3 protein. The table shows approximately 730,000 distinct CDR3 sequences, with 25% to 30% occurring only once. This chain joins TRBV29-1 and TRBJ2-1, with D possibly matching TRBD2 (6 bases). The clonotype was recovered from a girl between 10 and 17 years old with multiple sclerosis. Sequencing input: blood. The CDR3 sequence: CSVDIGAGNLYNEQFF. The CDR3 DNA sequence: TGCAGCGTTGATATAGGTGCGGGGAACCTCTACAATGAGCAGTTCTTC.